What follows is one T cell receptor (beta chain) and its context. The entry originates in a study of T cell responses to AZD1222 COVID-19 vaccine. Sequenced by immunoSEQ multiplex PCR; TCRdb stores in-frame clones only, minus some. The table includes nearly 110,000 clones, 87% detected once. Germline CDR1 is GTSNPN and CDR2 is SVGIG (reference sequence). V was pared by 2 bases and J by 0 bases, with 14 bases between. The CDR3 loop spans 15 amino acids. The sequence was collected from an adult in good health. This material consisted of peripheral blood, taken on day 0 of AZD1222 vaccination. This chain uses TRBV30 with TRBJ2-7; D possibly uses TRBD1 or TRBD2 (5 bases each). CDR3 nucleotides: TGTGCCTGGAGTCCCGGGACGGCTAGCTCCTACGAGCAGTACTTC. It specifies CAWSPGTASSYEQYF.